The next 29 T cell receptor beta chains were all read from a single sample in a study of blood T cell repertoires in COVID-19 (dated by TCRdb to between 2020 and 2021). Library preparation was by the immunoSEQ multiplex PCR assay. Held by TCRdb, this immuneACCESS table contains in-frame sequences only and omits some clones. Under half of the omission traces to an unresolved V gene where checked; the cause of the rest is unknown. For this sample there are 100,000 to 150,000 clones; over 85% appear just once. The ten largest clonotypes hold around 3.7% of the sample. Sequences were obtained from peripheral blood. Source of these receptors: a man between 45 and 60 years old with active COVID-19.

The chain employs TRBV7-9 and TRBJ2-1, with D tentatively TRBD1 (6 bases). Per germline, CDR1 SEHNR and CDR2 FQNEAQ (reference sequence). The CDR3 is made up of 15 amino acids. V lost 4 bases and J lost 8, with 18 bases in between. CDR3 loop: CASSSRTARGDEQFF. The CDR3 DNA reads as TGTGCCAGCAGCTCTAGGACAGCCCGGGGCGATGAGCAGTTCTTC.

The chain is built from TRBV11-1 and TRBJ1-2; 8 positions agree with TRBD1. The V gene end was trimmed by 5 bases and the J gene end by 6 bases; junction bases not matched to a gene: 5. Germline loops: CDR1 SGHAT, CDR2 FQDESV (reference sequence). This CDR3 region has 13 residues. The CDR3 sequence is CASSQSQGDGYTF. The DNA for the CDR3 is TGTGCCAGCAGCCAATCACAGGGGGATGGCTACACCTTC.

The V and J genes are TRBV2 and TRBJ2-3; 12 bases match TRBD2. Per germline, CDR1 SNHLY and CDR2 FYNNEI. The CDR3 is 15 amino acids. The junction had 3 bases not matched to a gene; V was cut back by 7 bases and J by 1 base. CDR3: CASTRTSGGTDTQYF. CDR3 DNA sequence: TGTGCCAGCACCCGGACTAGCGGGGGCACAGATACGCAGTATTTT.

Regarding this clone: One end of the junction fails to match germline, which may point to a read error. The rearrangement joins TRBV5-5 to TRBJ2-2, with D tentatively TRBD1 or TRBD2 (7 bases each). The germline V gene encodes CDR1 SGHKS and CDR2 YYEKEE (reference sequence). The CDR3 contains 13 residues. The CDR3 bases are TGTGCAAGCAGGGGGGGTCCCGCCGGGGAGCTGTTTTTT. Its translation is CASRGGPAGELFF.

V is TRBV11-2 and J is TRBJ2-7; D is possibly TRBD1 (5 bases). The germline gives CDR1 SGHAT, CDR2 FQNNGV. Deletions cut 1 base from V and 3 bases from J, with 10 bases between. This CDR3 spans 14 amino acids. This CDR3 reads CASSLGGSSYEQYF. The CDR3 DNA is TGTGCCAGCAGCTTAGGGGGCTCGAGCTACGAGCAGTACTTC.

The V gene is TRBV7-9, the J gene TRBJ1-1; D is possibly TRBD1 (6 bases). The V and J ends lost 5 bases and 5 bases respectively, with 18 bases between them. This CDR3 is built from 15 residues. Germline V gene lookup returns CDR1 SEHNR and CDR2 FQNEAQ (reference sequence). The CDR3 DNA sequence: TGTGCCAGCAGCCAAGCCCCGACAGGCGAAACTGAAGCTTTCTTT. Its protein product is CASSQAPTGETEAFF.

The chain joins TRBV10-3 to TRBJ1-5, with 7 bases that match TRBD1. The germline V gene encodes CDR1 ENHRY and CDR2 SYGVKD. The CDR3 consists of 17 residues. Trimming cost V 0 bases and J 5 bases; bases outside gene matches: 10. The chain's CDR3 is CAISESGTASPHQPQHF. Here the CDR3 DNA reads TGTGCCATCAGTGAGTCGGGGACAGCATCACCCCATCAGCCCCAGCATTTT.

CDR3 region: CASSFSGGETQYF. CDR3 nucleotide sequence: TGCGCCAGCAGCTTCTCCGGAGGGGAGACCCAGTACTTC. This sequence joins TRBV5-1 and TRBJ2-5; maybe TRBD2 (6 bases). The CDR3 totals 13 residues. Germline assignment: CDR1 SGHRS and CDR2 YFSETQ. Trimming pared 2 bases from V and 5 bases from J, leaving 10 bases between.

This chain links TRBV9 with TRBJ1-3; D is uncertain. V lost 4 bases, J lost 2 bases, and 10 bases lay in between. CDR3 size: 14 residues. In germline, CDR1 is SGDLS, CDR2 YYNGEE. CDR3 DNA sequence: TGTGCCAGCAGCCCCACCAGGACTGGAAACACCATATATTTT. Amino acids: CASSPTRTGNTIYF.

This clone was counted once. The chain recombines TRBV11-2 with TRBJ1-2, with 7 positions matching TRBD1. The CDR3 spans 16 residues. Germline lookup yields CDR1 SGHAT and CDR2 FQNNGV. The V and J ends lost 4 bases and 8 bases, in that order; junction bases with no gene match: 16. The CDR3 here is CASSSLDRNLPGGYTF. The CDR3 coding sequence is TGTGCCAGCAGCTCGTTGGACAGGAACTTACCGGGCGGCTACACCTTC.

V is TRBV11-2 and J is TRBJ1-2; the D is unclear. CDR3 length equals 13 residues. Germline values: CDR1 SGHAT, CDR2 FQNNGV. V was cut by 3 bases and J by 5 bases, with 10 bases left in between. The CDR3 DNA follows: TGTGCCAGCAGCTTTTCGGAGAGTTATGGCTACACCTTC. This encodes CASSFSESYGYTF.

The chain recombines TRBV5-1 with TRBJ2-1, with TRBD1 matching 9 bases. The junction had 7 bases not matched to a gene; V was cut back by 4 bases and J by 5 bases. Germline CDR1 reads SGHRS; CDR2 reads YFSETQ. This CDR3 has 15 amino acids. The CDR3 loop is CASSITGGRNNEQFF. In nucleotides, the CDR3 is TGCGCCAGCAGCATCACAGGGGGCCGGAACAATGAGCAGTTCTTC.

This chain connects TRBV5-4 to TRBJ1-1; D not resolved. Germline V gives CDR1 SGHNT, CDR2 YYREEE (reference sequence). The V and J ends lost 0 bases and 1 base respectively, with 4 bases between them. The CDR3 loop spans 13 amino acids. The DNA of the CDR3 is TGTGCCAGCAGCTTGGGCAGGAACACTGAAGCTTTCTTT. It translates to CASSLGRNTEAFF.

This chain joins TRBV29-1 and TRBJ1-5, with D possibly being TRBD1 (6 bases). Trimming cost V 8 bases and J 6 bases, with 8 bases left between them. This CDR3 has 10 residues. CDR1 is SQVTM and CDR2 is ANQGSEA in the germline V gene. CDR3 nucleotides: TGCAGCATCAGGGGTCAGCCCCAGCATTTT. This codes for CSIRGQPQHF.

V and J are TRBV30 and TRBJ2-6; 7 nucleotides align to TRBD1. The trim removed 0 bases at V and 2 bases at J, leaving 10 bases unmatched. This CDR3 is built from 18 residues. CDR1 and CDR2 from the germline V gene are GTSNPN and SVGIG (reference sequence). The CDR3 spells CAWSVNTGARPGANVLTF. The CDR3 nucleotides are TGTGCCTGGAGTGTAAATACAGGGGCCCGCCCTGGGGCCAACGTCCTGACTTTC.

On this clone: Germline is not matched at one junction end, which may reflect a read error. CDR3 loop: CSASSGTRSSEQYF. The CDR3 bases are TGCAGCGCCTCATCCGGGACTAGGTCCTCCGAGCAGTACTTC. J is TRBJ2-7 and V is TRBV29-1; 8 bases are shared with TRBD2. This CDR3 spans 14 amino acids. Per germline, CDR1 SQVTM and CDR2 ANQGSEA.

The chain uses TRBV13 and TRBJ2-1, with 8 positions matching TRBD1. The CDR3 extends over 14 amino acids. The germline V gene encodes CDR1 PRHDT and CDR2 FYEKMQ (reference sequence). Trimming cost V 5 bases and J 10 bases; bases outside gene matches: 10. CDR3 sequence reads: CASSPRTGLREQFF. CDR3 in DNA: TGTGCCAGCAGCCCCAGGACAGGGCTGCGGGAGCAGTTCTTC.

Concerning this clone: At the DNA level, this CDR3 is encoded by other sequences in the same sample as well. The rearrangement uses TRBV7-9 and TRBJ1-5, with no clear D. The ends were cut back, 1 base at V and 6 bases at J, with 10 bases in the middle. CDR1 and CDR2 (germline): SEHNR, FQNEAQ (reference sequence). CDR3 length: 14 residues. Here the CDR3 DNA reads TGTGCCAGCAGCTTAGAGGGAGGGAGTCAGCCCCAGCATTTT. Protein product: CASSLEGGSQPQHF.

This clone was detected once. This chain connects TRBV19 to TRBJ1-5; D ambiguous. Trimming took off 1 base at V and 4 bases at J, with 8 bases between the two ends. Germline lookup yields CDR1 LNHDA and CDR2 SQIVND (reference sequence). CDR3 length equals 14 residues. CDR3 region: CASSIATYNQPQHF. Written as DNA, the CDR3 is TGTGCCAGTAGTATAGCTACGTATAATCAGCCCCAGCATTTT. The whole variable domain, filled in from reference TRBV19 and TRBJ1-5, reads DGGITQSPKYLFRKEGQNVTLSCEQNLNHDAMYWYRQDPGQGLRLIYYSQIVNDFQKGDIAEGYSVSREKKESFPLTVTSAQKNPTAFYLCASSIATYNQPQHFGDGTRLSIL.

V is TRBV11-2 and J is TRBJ2-7; 9 bases are shared with TRBD1. V shed 1 base, J shed 5 bases, and the junction held 9 bases outside the gene matches. The CDR3 extends over 16 amino acids. Per germline, CDR1 SGHAT and CDR2 FQNNGV. The CDR3 nucleotides are TGTGCCAGCAGCTTAGGTCGGGGACAGGGAGGAGACGAGCAGTACGTC. Encoded protein: CASSLGRGQGGDEQYV.

V gene TRBV10-2 combines with J gene TRBJ1-4, with TRBD1 identical over 7 bases. V shed 4 bases, J shed 3 bases, and the junction held 5 bases outside the gene matches. The CDR3 runs to 15 residues. CDR1 and CDR2 (germline): WSHSY, SAAADI. The CDR3 DNA is TGCGCCAGCAGTGTTACAGGGGTTGCTAATGAAAAACTGTTTTTT. Protein: CASSVTGVANEKLFF.

This sequence joins TRBV18 and TRBJ2-6, with unresolved D. Trimming stripped 6 bases from V and 0 bases from J, with 9 bases between. Germline V gives CDR1 KGHSH, CDR2 LQKENI. This CDR3 has 15 amino acids. CDR3 sequence reads: CASSQQISGANVLTF. CDR3 DNA sequence: TGTGCCAGCTCCCAACAGATCTCTGGGGCCAACGTCCTGACTTTC.

This chain uses TRBV6-1 with TRBJ2-7; TRBD1 matches at 7 bases. In germline, CDR1 is MNHNS, CDR2 SASEGT. This CDR3 has 18 amino acids. V dropped 4 bases and J dropped 2; count of bases not matched to a gene: 17. CDR3 region: CASSGGGRAITPTYEQYF. Written as DNA, the CDR3 is TGTGCCAGCAGTGGAGGGGGCAGGGCGATTACCCCCACCTACGAGCAGTACTTC.

The chain recombines TRBV20-1 with TRBJ2-5; 12 bases align to TRBD2. V was clipped by 3 bases and J by 6 bases; unmatched bases: 8. This CDR3 comprises 15 residues. Germline V gene data show CDR1 as DFQATT and CDR2 as SNEGSKA (reference sequence). CDR3 nucleotides: TGCAGTGCTAGTTCTAGCGGGAGGGCCCTGAAGACCCAGTACTTC. Encoded protein: CSASSSGRALKTQYF.

This rearrangement joins TRBV25-1 to TRBJ1-2; D is possibly TRBD1 (5 bases). This CDR3 has 13 amino acids. Germline V lookup: CDR1 MGHDK, CDR2 SYGVNS. Trimming removed 2 bases at V and 5 bases at J, with 9 bases between. In nucleotides, the CDR3 is TGTGCCAGCAGTGAACAGGGCCCATATGGCTACACCTTC. This codes for CASSEQGPYGYTF.

Points on this clone: The junction does not match germline at one end; this may be a read error. This sample also contains other DNA sequences that code for the same CDR3. The chain couples TRBV18 to TRBJ2-3; no clear D. Germline assignment: CDR1 KGHSH and CDR2 LQKENI. The CDR3 is 13 amino acids. This CDR3 is CASSPPTPDTQYF. The CDR3 nucleotides read TGTGCCAGTTCACCACCGACTCCAGATACGCAGTATTTT.

J is TRBJ2-7 and V is TRBV11-2, with TRBD2 matching over 13 bases. The CDR3 is 17 amino acids. Losses at the gene ends were 2 bases for V and 5 bases for J; bases not matched to a gene: 9. Germline V lookup: CDR1 SGHAT, CDR2 FQNNGV. CDR3 in amino acids: CASSLFRGTSGRDEQYV. In nucleotides, the CDR3 is TGTGCCAGCAGCTTATTTAGGGGCACTAGCGGGAGGGACGAGCAGTACGTC.

The chain uses TRBV19 and TRBJ1-2; perhaps TRBD1 as D (6 bases). This CDR3 is built from 13 residues. V gave up 6 bases and J gave up 4 bases, with 12 bases separating them. The germline V gene encodes CDR1 LNHDA and CDR2 SQIVND (reference sequence). The CDR3 nucleotides are TGTGCCAGTAGCCTGACAGGCCTCTATGGCTACACCTTC. Residues: CASSLTGLYGYTF.

The sample holds one count of this clone. J is TRBJ2-5 and V is TRBV25-1; 12 bases align to TRBD2. The V segment lost 2 bases and the J segment 2 bases; nucleotides outside the gene matches: 6. Per germline, CDR1 MGHDK and CDR2 SYGVNS. CDR3 length: 17 amino acids. The CDR3 DNA sequence: TGTGCCAGCAGTGAAGGGAAGACTAGCGGGGGACAAGAGACCCAGTACTTC. Its translation: CASSEGKTSGGQETQYF.